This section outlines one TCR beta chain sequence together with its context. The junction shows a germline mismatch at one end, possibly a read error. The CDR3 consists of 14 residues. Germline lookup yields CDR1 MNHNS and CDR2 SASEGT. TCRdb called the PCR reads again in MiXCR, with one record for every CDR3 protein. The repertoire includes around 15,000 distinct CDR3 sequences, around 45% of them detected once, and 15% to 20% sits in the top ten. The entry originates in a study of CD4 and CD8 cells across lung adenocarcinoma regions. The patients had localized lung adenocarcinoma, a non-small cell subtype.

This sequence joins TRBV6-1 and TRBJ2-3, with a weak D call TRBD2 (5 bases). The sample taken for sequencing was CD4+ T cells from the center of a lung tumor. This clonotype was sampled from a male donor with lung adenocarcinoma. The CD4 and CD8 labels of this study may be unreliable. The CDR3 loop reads CASSQASSTDTQFF. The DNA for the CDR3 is TGTGCCAGCAGTCAGGCTTCTAGCACCGATACGCAGTTCTTT.